This TCR beta chain is from a study of blood T cells in healthy people across ages. Regarding the study as a whole: Underestimates were what the diversity estimates from one million T cells were considered to be. Unsorted PBMC input precluded a conclusive naive versus antigen-experienced comparison.

The CDR3 has 11 amino acids. From germline, CDR1 is MNHEY and CDR2 SMNVEV (reference sequence). PCR was performed a second time for about 6 to 11 cycles using a sample-barcoded 5' primer and a J-beta primer mix. TCRdb reprocessed the 5' RACE reads with MiXCR, giving one entry per CDR3 protein. The repertoire holds over 700,000 distinct CDR3 sequences, 53% seen once, with approximately 40% in the top ten. As for this clonotype: Its antigen is currently unknown.

The TCR comes from a man older than 75 in good health. Material: blood. The chain couples TRBV27 to TRBJ2-4; no definite D call. The J call may not be correct, given that the DNA end is closer to TRBJ2-7. The CDR3 reads CASSFNTEQYF. In DNA, the CDR3 is TGTGCCAGCAGTTTTAATACCGAGCAGTACTTC.